Shown below are 31 T cell receptor beta chains from a single sample sequenced in a study of T-cell memory formation after mild COVID-19. TCRdb re-called the 5' RACE reads with MiXCR, one entry per CDR3 protein. The data show approximately 89,000 distinct CDR3 sequences, around a quarter seen once. Sequencing was carried out using PBMCs or a T cell subset sorted from them (not recorded which). Source of these receptors: a man younger than 35 who had mild COVID-19 (a few samples of this study predate the infection). Cell type and time point are not known.

Note on this clonotype: One end of the junction does not line up with germline, which may come from a read error. The J gene is TRBJ2-1, the V gene TRBV20-1, with TRBD2 matching 12 bases. From germline, CDR1 is DFQATT and CDR2 SNEGSKA (reference sequence). The CDR3 covers 13 residues. Here the CDR3 reads CSRWTSGDNEQLF. The DNA of the CDR3 is TGCAGTCGATGGACTAGCGGGGACAATGAGCAGTTATTC.

The chain recombines TRBV4-1 with TRBJ1-4, with D perhaps matching TRBD1 (5 bases). CDR3 size: 15 residues. CDR1 is MGHRA and CDR2 is YSYEKL in the germline V gene. The V end lost 3 bases, the J end lost 4 bases, and 12 bases lay between the germline ends. The CDR3 here is CASSQGDWGNEKLFF. The CDR3 DNA reads as TGCGCCAGCAGCCAGGGGGACTGGGGTAATGAAAAACTGTTTTTT.

Only a few counts were recorded for this clonotype. The chain recombines TRBV7-8 with TRBJ1-3; 9 bases match TRBD1. The CDR3 is made up of 15 amino acids. With 5 bases clipped from V and 1 base from J, the junction kept 3 bases outside the gene matches. In germline, CDR1 is SGHVS, CDR2 FQNEAQ. The CDR3 coding sequence is TGTGCCAGCAGCCCAGGGACAGGGTCTGGAAACACCATATATTTT. Amino acids: CASSPGTGSGNTIYF. The variable domain in full, with the rest retrieved from reference TRBV7-8 and TRBJ1-3, is GAGVSQSPRYKVAKRGQDVALRCDPISGHVSLFWYQQALGQGPEFLTYFQNEAQLDKSGLPSDRFFAERPEGSVSTLKIQRTQQEDSAVYLCASSPGTGSGNTIYFGEGSWLTVV.

The chain couples TRBV6-2 or TRBV6-3 to TRBJ2-7; perhaps D is TRBD1 or TRBD2 (5 bases each). CDR1 is MNHEY, CDR2 SVGEGT, per germline. The CDR3 is 13 residues long. Trimming cost V 4 bases and J 2 bases, with 9 bases left between them. The CDR3 loop reads CASSFGGAYEQYV. The DNA for the CDR3 is TGTGCCAGCAGTTTTGGGGGAGCCTACGAGCAGTACGTC.

V is TRBV4-2 and J is TRBJ2-7; 12 positions match TRBD2. Germline loops: CDR1 LGHNA, CDR2 YNFKEQ. The CDR3 spans 16 residues. The J segment lost 4 bases and the V segment lost 0 bases, leaving 4 bases of the junction unmatched. This CDR3 is CASSQETSGGNYEQYF. CDR3 nucleotides: TGTGCCAGCAGCCAAGAAACTAGCGGGGGGAATTACGAGCAGTACTTC.

The genes are TRBV7-2 and TRBJ2-7; D is possibly TRBD2 (6 bases). This CDR3 is 13 amino acids long. The V gene lost 3 bases and the J gene lost 3 bases, with 9 bases spanning the gap. The V gene's germline CDR1 is SGHTA and CDR2 FQGNSA. CDR3 sequence (DNA): TGTGCCAGCAGCTTCCAGGAGGGCTACGAGCAGTACGTC. Translation gives CASSFQEGYEQYV.

J is TRBJ2-7 and V is TRBV5-1; perhaps TRBD2 as D (5 bases). This CDR3 is 14 amino acids long. Trimming took 4 bases from V and 3 from J, leaving 14 bases between them. Germline CDR1 SGHRS, CDR2 YFSETQ. CDR3 in DNA: TGCGCCAGCAGCGCAGTCACCCGGGGCTACGAGCAGTACTTC. This encodes CASSAVTRGYEQYF.

The chain combines TRBV6-2 or TRBV6-3 with TRBJ2-7, with TRBD2 matching 7 bases. The CDR3 has 15 residues. After removal of 5 bases from V and 6 bases from J, the junction contained 13 bases not matched to a gene. The germline gives CDR1 MNHEY, CDR2 SVGEGT. The CDR3 is CASSTLGGTFSEQYV. The CDR3 DNA is TGTGCCAGCAGTACCCTGGGGGGGACCTTCAGCGAGCAGTACGTC.

This clonotype was recorded a few times. The CDR3 region is CASSLLDQPQHF. CDR3 coding DNA: TGTGCCAGCAGTTTACTCGATCAGCCCCAGCATTTT. The gene calls are TRBV27 and TRBJ1-5; D unresolved. The germline CDR1 and CDR2 sequences are MNHEY and SMNVEV (reference sequence). The length of the CDR3 is 12 residues. V was pared by 2 bases and J by 5 bases, with 4 bases between.

The chain uses TRBV6-2 or TRBV6-3 and TRBJ2-7; D gene unclear. From germline, CDR1 is MNHEY and CDR2 SVGEGT. The CDR3 is made up of 15 amino acids. Trimming took off 0 bases at V and 3 bases at J, with 12 bases between the two ends. CDR3 nucleotide sequence: TGTGCCAGCAGTTACTCGGCAGGTGGATACTACGAGCAGTACGTC. Encoded protein: CASSYSAGGYYEQYV.

The chain has TRBV21-1 and TRBJ2-7; TRBD1 is the table's D call, not checked against the DNA. TRBV21-1 is noted as a pseudogene. The CDR3 consists of 15 residues. CDR3 loop: CASSKVSGGTYEQYF. CDR3 coding DNA: TGTGCCAGCAGCAAAGTTTCAGGGGGGACCTACGAGCAGTACTTC.

CDR3 amino acids: CAISESLGDNEQFF. In DNA, the CDR3 is TGTGCCATCAGTGAGTCTTTGGGAGACAATGAGCAGTTCTTC. V usage is TRBV10-3 and J usage is TRBJ2-1; D is perhaps TRBD2 (5 bases). The CDR3 spans 14 residues. V lost 0 bases and J 5 bases, leaving 8 bases between the germline ends. In germline, CDR1 is ENHRY, CDR2 SYGVKD.

This clonotype was recorded a few times. The V and J genes are TRBV10-2 and TRBJ2-2; no clear D gene. V lost 9 bases and J lost 7, with 6 bases in between. The germline CDR1 and CDR2 sequences are WSHSY and SAAADI. This CDR3 is 10 amino acids long. DNA of the CDR3: TGCGCCAGTTTTGGCGGGGAGCTGTTTTTT. The encoded protein is CASFGGELFF.

This clonotype was recorded a few times. The chain recombines TRBV6-6 with TRBJ2-5, with 10 bases aligning to TRBD2. V dropped 0 bases and J dropped 4; count of bases not matched to a gene: 14. Germline CDR1 and CDR2: MNHNY and SVGAGI (reference sequence). The CDR3 contains 19 residues. The CDR3 here is CASSYSNQRLAGERETQYF. In DNA, the CDR3 is TGTGCCAGCAGTTACTCCAATCAGCGACTAGCGGGCGAACGAGAGACCCAGTACTTC.

This chain connects TRBV6-5 to TRBJ2-5, with D maybe TRBD2 (6 bases). Germline V lookup: CDR1 MNHEY, CDR2 SVGAGI. Trimming removed 2 bases from V and 2 bases from J, with 18 bases in between. CDR3 length equals 17 residues. In DNA, the CDR3 is TGTGCCAGCAGTTACAAGGAGGCTAACAGCGGGCAAGAGACCCAGTACTTC. Residues: CASSYKEANSGQETQYF.

DNA of the CDR3: TGTGCCAGCAGTTTCGGGGAAGGTAATCAGCCCCAGCATTTT. This codes for CASSFGEGNQPQHF. The gene calls are TRBV12-3 or TRBV12-4 and TRBJ1-5; unclear D gene. V was clipped by 3 bases and J by 4 bases, with 10 bases between them. The CDR3 covers 14 residues.

The chain joins TRBV4-3 to TRBJ1-1; D unclear. The CDR3 loop spans 14 amino acids. Germline values: CDR1 LGHNA, CDR2 YSLEER. Trimming stripped 1 base from V and 2 bases from J, with 8 bases between. CDR3 DNA: TGCGCCAGCAGCCAAGGCATCGTAAACACTGAAGCTTTCTTT. Its translation is CASSQGIVNTEAFF.

In its sample, this clonotype was seen a few times. The chain carries TRBV5-1 and TRBJ2-1; TRBD1 agrees at 10 bases. V shed 4 bases and J 6 bases; nucleotides not matched to a gene: 7. The CDR3 is 15 amino acids. Germline assignment: CDR1 SGHRS and CDR2 YFSETQ. The chain's CDR3 is CASSHDRGRGNEQFF. The CDR3 region has the DNA TGCGCCAGCAGCCACGACAGGGGGCGAGGCAATGAGCAGTTCTTC.

The table lists this clonotype with many counts. The CDR3 here is CASSPRDDYEQYV. DNA for the CDR3: TGTGCCAGCAGTCCCCGGGACGACTACGAGCAGTACGTC. The chain has TRBV7-9 and TRBJ2-7; D might be TRBD1 or TRBD2, each matching 5 bases. Deletions cut 6 bases from V and 3 bases from J, with 12 bases between. Germline CDR1 and CDR2: SEHNR and FQNEAQ (reference sequence). The CDR3 runs to 13 residues.

In this sample, this clonotype turned up a few times. The chain combines TRBV11-2 with TRBJ1-1; D is unclear. V was clipped by 6 bases and J by 8 bases, with 10 bases between them. Germline loops: CDR1 SGHAT, CDR2 FQNNGV. The CDR3 runs to 11 residues. For the CDR3, the DNA is TGTGCCAGCAGGCTGGCGGCAGAAGCTTTCTTT. It yields the protein CASRLAAEAFF.

This clonotype was picked up a small number of times. The chain is built from TRBV7-9 and TRBJ1-1; D is uncertain. V lost 2 bases and J lost 1, with 11 bases in between. Germline V lookup: CDR1 SEHNR, CDR2 FQNEAQ (reference sequence). The CDR3 has 15 residues. DNA for the CDR3: TGTGCCAGCAGCTTATTCCGGACGGAGAACACTGAAGCTTTCTTT. Its protein is CASSLFRTENTEAFF.

The CDR3 nucleotides read TGCGCCAGCAGCTTGGATAACTTAAATCAGCCCCAGCATTTT. As protein: CASSLDNLNQPQHF. The chain has TRBV5-1 and TRBJ1-5; D is ambiguous. CDR1 and CDR2 (germline): SGHRS, YFSETQ. CDR3 length equals 14 residues. V was shortened by 0 bases and J by 4 bases, with 8 bases between the two germline ends.

This clonotype was found a few times. The rearrangement links TRBV5-5 to TRBJ2-7, with 9 bases aligning to TRBD1. Germline CDR1 SGHKS, CDR2 YYEKEE (reference sequence). CDR3 length: 15 residues. The junction had 7 bases not matched to a gene; V was cut back by 4 bases and J by 2 bases. The CDR3 loop is CASSTNRGPTYEQYF. CDR3 nucleotides: TGTGCCAGCAGCACAAACAGGGGGCCGACCTACGAGCAGTACTTC.

The gene calls are TRBV6-2 or TRBV6-3 and TRBJ1-2, with D unclear. Germline V gene lookup returns CDR1 MNHEY and CDR2 SVGEGT. V was pared by 6 bases and J by 8 bases, with 10 bases between. This CDR3 region has 11 residues. The CDR3 DNA follows: TGTGCCAGCAGAAACCCTGGGGGCTACACCTTC. Protein: CASRNPGGYTF.

This clonotype was counted between two and nine times. The V gene is TRBV29-1, the J gene TRBJ2-2; D is undetermined. Trimming cost V 6 bases and J 6 bases, with 8 bases left between them. CDR1 is SQVTM, CDR2 ANQGSEA, per germline. The length of the CDR3 is 11 residues. Here the CDR3 DNA reads TGCAGCGTGCGTGGGGCCGGGGAGCTGTTTTTT. Protein product: CSVRGAGELFF.

This chain joins TRBV11-3 and TRBJ2-5; D is uncertain. This CDR3 has 13 residues. V lost 1 base, J lost 5 bases, and 8 bases lay in between. Germline V CDR1 and CDR2: SGHNT, YENEEA. This CDR3 is CASSLGAAETQYF. The DNA for the CDR3 is TGTGCCAGCAGCTTAGGCGCGGCGGAGACCCAGTACTTC.

Turning to this clonotype: At one of its ends the junction is not consistent with the germline gene, which may arise from a read error. V gene TRBV7-7 combines with J gene TRBJ2-3, with D perhaps being TRBD1 or TRBD2 (5 bases each). CDR1 is SSHAT and CDR2 is FNYEAQ in the germline V gene (reference sequence). The CDR3 is 16 residues long. The CDR3 DNA follows: TGTGCTAGCAGCGCAAGGGACGGTCTCGGGACAGATACGCAGTATTTT. Its protein is CASSARDGLGTDTQYF.

This clonotype has a handful of counts. This chain uses TRBV4-1 with TRBJ1-4; D is undetermined. The CDR3 has 15 amino acids. The germline V gene has CDR1 MGHRA and CDR2 YSYEKL. V was clipped by 3 bases and J by 8 bases, with 16 bases between them. DNA of the CDR3: TGCGCCAGCAGCCAGACCCGAACGTCGGGGGAAAAACTGTTTTTT. Its protein product is CASSQTRTSGEKLFF.

This clonotype was counted only a few times. The CDR3, as DNA: TGCGCCAGCAGCCTACAAGGGGGAACAGGGGGCTGGGATACGCAGTATTTT. Its translation: CASSLQGGTGGWDTQYF. The V gene is TRBV4-3, the J gene TRBJ2-3; TRBD1 matches 9 bases. The V gene end was trimmed by 4 bases and the J gene end by 6 bases; junction bases not matched to a gene: 14. Germline CDR1 and CDR2: LGHNA and YSLEER. CDR3 size: 17 residues.

The gene calls are TRBV15 and TRBJ1-2, with 7 bases lining up with TRBD1. The CDR3 has 16 residues. Trimming removed 0 bases from V and 2 bases from J; junction bases left unmatched: 6. From germline, CDR1 is LNHNV and CDR2 YYDKDF (reference sequence). Here the CDR3 reads CATSRDRSTGNYGYTF. CDR3 DNA: TGTGCCACCAGCAGAGATCGCTCGACAGGGAACTATGGCTACACCTTC. The whole variable domain, remainder taken from reference TRBV15 and TRBJ1-2, is DAMVIQNPRYQVTQFGKPVTLSCSQTLNHNVMYWYQQKSSQAPKLLFHYYDKDFNNEADTPDNFQSRRPNTSFCFLDIRSPGLGDTAMYLCATSRDRSTGNYGYTFGSGTRLTVV.

This clonotype was counted between two and nine times. The CDR3, as DNA: TGTGCCAGCAGCTTAGCGCCAGCGGGGGCAACCTACGAGCAGTACGTC. It is translated as CASSLAPAGATYEQYV. The chain recombines TRBV7-8 with TRBJ2-7; 8 bases map to TRBD2. The CDR3 is 16 residues long. V was clipped by 0 bases and J by 2 bases; unmatched bases: 6. CDR1 and CDR2 (germline): SGHVS, FQNEAQ.